These 6 T cell receptor beta chains came from one sample sequenced in a study of T cell responses to AZD1222 COVID-19 vaccine. The data were produced by immunoSEQ multiplex PCR, yet TCRdb's version contains in-frame clones alone and is incomplete. The table includes under 200,000 clones, approximately 90% detected once. The material was peripheral blood, obtained on day 0 of AZD1222 vaccination. These receptors were collected from an adult in good health.

The gene calls are TRBV7-2 and TRBJ1-1; D gene ambiguous. This CDR3 is built from 16 residues. V lost 2 bases to trimming and J lost 2 bases, with 15 bases between them. Looked up from germline, CDR1 is SGHTA and CDR2 is FQGNSA. CDR3 sequence (DNA): TGTGCCAGCAGCTTATCACCCAGAACTATAAACACTGAAGCTTTCTTT. It translates to CASSLSPRTINTEAFF.

The rearrangement uses TRBV6-1 and TRBJ1-2; weak D call: TRBD1 (5 bases). CDR3 length: 16 amino acids. With 0 bases removed from V and 0 bases from J, the gap between germline ends came to 11 bases. The germline CDR1 and CDR2 sequences are MNHNS and SASEGT. The CDR3 DNA follows: TGTGCCAGCAGTGAAGCGAGGGGAATTTCTAACTATGGCTACACCTTC. It translates to CASSEARGISNYGYTF.

V usage is TRBV5-1 and J usage is TRBJ1-1, with TRBD1 as a possible D gene (6 bases). In germline, CDR1 is SGHRS, CDR2 YFSETQ. Between the trimmed V and J ends, which lost 0 bases and 5 bases, there was a span of 14 bases. CDR3 size: 15 residues. The CDR3 protein is CASSLDRAGGTEAFF. As DNA, the CDR3 is TGCGCCAGCAGCTTGGACAGGGCTGGGGGGACTGAAGCTTTCTTT. Full variable domain (remainder filled in from reference TRBV5-1 and TRBJ1-1): KAGVTQTPRYLIKTRGQQVTLSCSPISGHRSVSWYQQTPGQGLQFLFEYFSETQRNKGNFPGRFSGRQFSNSRSEMNVSTLELGDSALYLCASSLDRAGGTEAFFGQGTRLTVV.

The chain joins TRBV7-5 to TRBJ2-7; no check of the table's D call, TRBD1, against the DNA was made. TRBV7-5 is shown as a pseudogene. There are 15 residues in the CDR3. The chain's CDR3 is CARSWYRDRTYEQYF. CDR3 nucleotide sequence: TGTGCCAGAAGCTGGTACCGGGACAGAACCTACGAGCAGTACTTC.

This clone was seen a handful of times. This chain uses TRBV5-1 with TRBJ1-5, with 8 bases identical to TRBD1. The CDR3 covers 16 residues. The germline gives CDR1 SGHRS, CDR2 YFSETQ. The V and J ends lost 5 bases and 3 bases, in that order; junction bases with no gene match: 10. CDR3 bases: TGCGCCAGCAGACCAGGACAGGGCGGTGACAATCAGCCCCAGCATTTT. The encoded protein is CASRPGQGGDNQPQHF.

The rearrangement links TRBV2 to TRBJ2-7, with a weak D call TRBD1 (6 bases). This CDR3 is built from 14 residues. Trimming shortened V by 3 bases and J by 4 bases, and 13 bases separated the two germline ends. Germline CDR1 SNHLY, CDR2 FYNNEI. The CDR3 sequence: CASSDPGRGYEQYF. For the CDR3, the DNA is TGTGCCAGCAGTGACCCTGGCAGGGGATACGAGCAGTACTTC.